This T cell receptor beta chain appears in the sequencing data of a study of T-cell reconstitution after alpha-beta-depleted transplantation in children. General study points: Diversity and T-cell counts at one year after transplant derived mostly from new T cells. Surviving recipient T cells and thymic progenitors underlay high day-60 TCRbeta diversity in some patients.

As concerns this clonotype: Its specificity is not known.

V lost 0 bases, J lost 0 bases, and 7 bases stayed unmatched. This CDR3 region has 19 residues. Germline lookup yields CDR1 SGHRS and CDR2 YFSETQ. TCRbeta library construction was performed incorporating unique molecular identifiers. MiXCR was run by TCRdb on the PCR reads, yielding one entry per CDR3 protein. The repertoire holds 700,000 to 950,000 distinct CDR3 sequences, roughly 15% seen once, with about 4.6% in the top ten. V and J are TRBV5-1 and TRBJ2-1, with 12 bases aligning to TRBD2. The sequencing used PBMCs, mostly from graft donor cells, collected 360 days after TCRalphabeta/CD19-depleted stem cell transplant. The sequence was obtained from a male patient between 5 and 17 years old who had a stem cell transplant for acute lymphoblastic leukemia, so the T cells may come from the graft donor. CDR3 loop: CASSLASGRVPSSYNEQFF. CDR3 coding DNA: TGCGCCAGCAGCTTGGCTAGCGGGAGGGTCCCAAGCTCCTACAATGAGCAGTTCTTC.